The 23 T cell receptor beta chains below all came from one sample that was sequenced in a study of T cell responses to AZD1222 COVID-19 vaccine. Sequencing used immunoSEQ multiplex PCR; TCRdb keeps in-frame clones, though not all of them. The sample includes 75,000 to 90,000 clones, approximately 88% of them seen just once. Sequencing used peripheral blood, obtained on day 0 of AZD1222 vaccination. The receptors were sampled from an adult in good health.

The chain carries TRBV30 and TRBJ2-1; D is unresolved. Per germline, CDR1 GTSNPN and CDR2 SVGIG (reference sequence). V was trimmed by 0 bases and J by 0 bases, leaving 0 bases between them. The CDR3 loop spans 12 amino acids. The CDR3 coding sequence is TGTGCCTGGAGTGTCTCCTACAATGAGCAGTTCTTC. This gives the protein CAWSVSYNEQFF.

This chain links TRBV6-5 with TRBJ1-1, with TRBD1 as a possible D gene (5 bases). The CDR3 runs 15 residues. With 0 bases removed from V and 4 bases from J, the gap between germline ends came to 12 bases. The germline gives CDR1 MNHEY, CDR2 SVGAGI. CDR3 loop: CASSYSRGFPTEAFF. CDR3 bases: TGTGCCAGCAGTTACTCCCGGGGGTTCCCCACTGAAGCTTTCTTT.

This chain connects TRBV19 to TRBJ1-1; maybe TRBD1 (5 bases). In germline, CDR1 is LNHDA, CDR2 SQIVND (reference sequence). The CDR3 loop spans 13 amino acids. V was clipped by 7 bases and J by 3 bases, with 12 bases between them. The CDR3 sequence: CASTIPGDTEAFF. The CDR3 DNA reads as TGTGCCAGTACCATCCCGGGGGACACTGAAGCTTTCTTT.

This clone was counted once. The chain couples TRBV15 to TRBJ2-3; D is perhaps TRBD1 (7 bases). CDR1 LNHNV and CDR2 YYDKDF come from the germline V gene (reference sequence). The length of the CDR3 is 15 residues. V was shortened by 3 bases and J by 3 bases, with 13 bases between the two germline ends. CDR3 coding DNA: TGTGCCACCAGCAGGGAAGCAGGGGGGACAGATACGCAGTATTTT. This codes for CATSREAGGTDTQYF.

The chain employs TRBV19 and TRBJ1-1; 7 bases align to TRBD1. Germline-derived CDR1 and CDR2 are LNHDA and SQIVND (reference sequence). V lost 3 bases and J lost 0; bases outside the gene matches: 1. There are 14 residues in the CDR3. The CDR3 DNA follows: TGTGCCAGTAGTATGGGACAGCTGAACACTGAAGCTTTCTTT. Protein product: CASSMGQLNTEAFF.

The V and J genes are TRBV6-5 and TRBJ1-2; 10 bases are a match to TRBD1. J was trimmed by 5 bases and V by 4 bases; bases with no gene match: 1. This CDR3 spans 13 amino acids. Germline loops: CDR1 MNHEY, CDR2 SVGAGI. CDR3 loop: CASSSDRGYGYTF. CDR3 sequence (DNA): TGTGCCAGCAGTTCGGACAGGGGGTATGGCTACACCTTC.

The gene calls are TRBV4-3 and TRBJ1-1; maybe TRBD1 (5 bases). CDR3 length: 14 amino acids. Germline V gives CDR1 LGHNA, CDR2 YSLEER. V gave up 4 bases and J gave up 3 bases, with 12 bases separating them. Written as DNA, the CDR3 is TGCGCCAGCAGCCTCCTACCGGGGGACACTGAAGCTTTCTTT. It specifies CASSLLPGDTEAFF.

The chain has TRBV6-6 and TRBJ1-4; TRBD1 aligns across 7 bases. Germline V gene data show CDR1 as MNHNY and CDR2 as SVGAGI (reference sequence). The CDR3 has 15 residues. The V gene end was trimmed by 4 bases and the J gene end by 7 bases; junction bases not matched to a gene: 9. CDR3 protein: CASSSRQGGSEKLFF. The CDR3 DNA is TGTGCCAGCAGTTCTCGACAGGGAGGAAGTGAAAAACTGTTTTTT.

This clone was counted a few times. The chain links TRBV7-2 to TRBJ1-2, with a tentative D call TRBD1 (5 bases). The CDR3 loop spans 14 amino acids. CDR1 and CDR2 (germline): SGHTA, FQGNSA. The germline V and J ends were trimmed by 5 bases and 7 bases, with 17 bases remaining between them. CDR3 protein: CASSPMGGRSGYTF. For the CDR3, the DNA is TGTGCCAGCAGCCCCATGGGGGGTAGGAGTGGCTACACCTTC.

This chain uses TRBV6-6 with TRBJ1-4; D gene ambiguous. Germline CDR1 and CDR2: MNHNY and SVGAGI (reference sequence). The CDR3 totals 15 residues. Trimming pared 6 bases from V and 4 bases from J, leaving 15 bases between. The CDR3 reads CASRSQVIDNEKLFF. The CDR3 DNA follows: TGTGCCAGCAGGTCCCAGGTGATTGATAATGAAAAACTGTTTTTT.

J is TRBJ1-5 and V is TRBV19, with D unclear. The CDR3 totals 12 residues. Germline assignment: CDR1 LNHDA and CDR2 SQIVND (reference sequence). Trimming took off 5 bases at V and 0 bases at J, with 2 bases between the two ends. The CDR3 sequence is CASSYSNQPQHF. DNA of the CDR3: TGTGCCAGTAGTTATAGCAATCAGCCCCAGCATTTT.

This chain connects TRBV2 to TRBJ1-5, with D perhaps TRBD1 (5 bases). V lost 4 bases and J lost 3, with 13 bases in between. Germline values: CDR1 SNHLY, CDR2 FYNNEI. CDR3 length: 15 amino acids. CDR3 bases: TGTGCCAGCAGTGTGGACAAAGGGTTCAATCAGCCCCAGCATTTT. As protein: CASSVDKGFNQPQHF.

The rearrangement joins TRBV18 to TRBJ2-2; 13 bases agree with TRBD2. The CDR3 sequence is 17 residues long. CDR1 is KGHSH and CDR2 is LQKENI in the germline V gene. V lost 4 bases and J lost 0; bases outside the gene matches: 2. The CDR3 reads CASSRLAGGTNTGELFF. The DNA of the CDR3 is TGTGCCAGCTCACGACTAGCGGGAGGCACGAACACCGGGGAGCTGTTTTTT.

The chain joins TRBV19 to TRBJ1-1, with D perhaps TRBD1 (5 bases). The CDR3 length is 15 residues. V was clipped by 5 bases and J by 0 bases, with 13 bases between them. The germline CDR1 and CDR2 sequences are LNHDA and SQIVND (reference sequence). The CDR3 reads CASSPWGGMNTEAFF. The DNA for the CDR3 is TGTGCCAGTAGTCCCTGGGGGGGGATGAACACTGAAGCTTTCTTT.

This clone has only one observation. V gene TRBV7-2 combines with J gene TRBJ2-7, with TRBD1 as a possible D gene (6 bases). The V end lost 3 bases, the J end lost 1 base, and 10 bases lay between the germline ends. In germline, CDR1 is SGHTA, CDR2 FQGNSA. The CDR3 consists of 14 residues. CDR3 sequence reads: CASSFQGNSYEQYF. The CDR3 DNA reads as TGTGCCAGCAGCTTCCAGGGGAATTCCTACGAGCAGTACTTC.

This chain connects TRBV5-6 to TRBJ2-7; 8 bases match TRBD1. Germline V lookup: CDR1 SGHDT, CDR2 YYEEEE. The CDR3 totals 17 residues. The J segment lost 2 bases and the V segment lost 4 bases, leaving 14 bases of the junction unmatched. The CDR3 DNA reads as TGTGCCAGCAGCCCTGACGGTGAGACAGGGGATACCTACGAGCAGTACTTC. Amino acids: CASSPDGETGDTYEQYF. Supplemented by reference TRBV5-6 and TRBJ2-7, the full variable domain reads DAGVTQSPTHLIKTRGQQVTLRCSPKSGHDTVSWYQQALGQGPQFIFQYYEEEERQRGNFPDRFSGHQFPNYSSELNVNALLLGDSALYLCASSPDGETGDTYEQYFGPGTRLTVT.

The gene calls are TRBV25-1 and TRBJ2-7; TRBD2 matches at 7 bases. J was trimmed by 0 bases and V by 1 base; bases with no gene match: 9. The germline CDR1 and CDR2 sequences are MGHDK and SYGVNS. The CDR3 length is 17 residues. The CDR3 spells CASSESVGGGPSYEQYF. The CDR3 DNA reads TGTGCCAGCAGTGAATCTGTCGGGGGAGGGCCCTCCTACGAGCAGTACTTC.

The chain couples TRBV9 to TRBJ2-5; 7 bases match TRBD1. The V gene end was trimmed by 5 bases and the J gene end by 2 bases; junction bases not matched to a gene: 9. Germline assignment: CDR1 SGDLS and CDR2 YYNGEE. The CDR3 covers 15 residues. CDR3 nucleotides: TGTGCCAGCAGGGGGACAGTCCCTCTTCAAGAGACCCAGTACTTC. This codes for CASRGTVPLQETQYF.

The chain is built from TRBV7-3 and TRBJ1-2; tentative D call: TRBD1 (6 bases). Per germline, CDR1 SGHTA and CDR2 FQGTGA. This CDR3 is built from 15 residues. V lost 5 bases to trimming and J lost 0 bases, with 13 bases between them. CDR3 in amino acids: CASSVGTLTNYGYTF. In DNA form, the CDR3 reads TGTGCCAGCAGCGTCGGGACACTTACTAACTATGGCTACACCTTC.

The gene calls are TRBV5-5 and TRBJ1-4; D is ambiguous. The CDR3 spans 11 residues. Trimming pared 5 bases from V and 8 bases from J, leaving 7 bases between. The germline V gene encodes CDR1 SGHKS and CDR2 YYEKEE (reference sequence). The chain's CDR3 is CASRVGEKLFF. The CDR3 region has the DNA TGTGCCAGCAGGGTAGGCGAAAAACTGTTTTTT.

CDR3 amino acids: CASSRNPGTGEMWYF. In DNA form, the CDR3 reads TGTGCCAGCAGCCGAAACCCCGGGACGGGGGAGATGTGGTATTTT. V and J are TRBV6-2 or TRBV6-3 and TRBJ2-3, with TRBD2 as a possible D gene (6 bases). Trimming cost V 6 bases and J 14 bases, with 27 bases left between them. The CDR3 covers 15 residues. Germline lookup yields CDR1 MNHEY and CDR2 SVGEGT.

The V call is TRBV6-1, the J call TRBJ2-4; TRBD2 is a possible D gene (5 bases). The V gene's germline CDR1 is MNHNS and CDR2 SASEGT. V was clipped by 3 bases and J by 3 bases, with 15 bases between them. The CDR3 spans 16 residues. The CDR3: CASSDAHEGGKNIQYF. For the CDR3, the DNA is TGTGCCAGCAGTGACGCCCATGAAGGAGGCAAAAACATTCAGTACTTC.

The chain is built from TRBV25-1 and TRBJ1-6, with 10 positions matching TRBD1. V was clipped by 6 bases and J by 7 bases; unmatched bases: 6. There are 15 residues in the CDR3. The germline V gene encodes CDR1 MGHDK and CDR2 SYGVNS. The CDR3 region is CASRQTGGRNSPLHF. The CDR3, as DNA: TGTGCCAGCAGGCAGACAGGGGGCCGGAATTCACCCCTCCACTTT. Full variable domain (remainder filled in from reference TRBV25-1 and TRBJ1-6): EADIYQTPRYLVIGTGKKITLECSQTMGHDKMYWYQQDPGMELHLIHYSYGVNSTEKGDLSSESTVSRIRTEHFPLTLESARPSHTSQYLCASRQTGGRNSPLHFGNGTRLTVT.